This is a list of T cell receptor beta chains from one sample in a study of T cell changes during pregnancy in multiple sclerosis. Sequenced by immunoSEQ multiplex PCR; TCRdb stores in-frame clones only, minus some. The sample consists of roughly 49,000 clones, 80% to 95% of them appearing once. The specimen was peripheral blood, collected after pregnancy. These receptors were collected from a female donor with multiple sclerosis, enrolled in a pregnancy study. The CDR3 runs from the conserved cysteine through the conserved F or W. The D gene is left open where the match is weak.

d_call	v_call	j_call	cdr3_aa
NA	TRBV7-2	TRBJ2-5	CASSLAGQGPQETQYF
NA	TRBV6-1	TRBJ2-7	CASSEPNEQYF
TRBD2	TRBV7-9	TRBJ2-1	CASSAILGLAGRYNEQFF
NA	TRBV7-9	TRBJ1-5	CASSSGTTNQPQHF
NA	TRBV2	TRBJ1-6	CASIRQEVSNSPLHF
TRBD1	TRBV7-3	TRBJ1-2	CASSPAGGNYGYTF
NA	TRBV6-4	TRBJ1-2	CASRDGMNYGYTF
TRBD1	TRBV2	TRBJ2-5	CASTLRGTRQETQYF
TRBD1	TRBV19	TRBJ1-5	CASSTDRDAQPQHF
NA	TRBV27	TRBJ1-5	CASSLSVRYSNQPQHF
TRBD1	TRBV5-4	TRBJ2-1	CASHALGQGDNEQFF
TRBD2	TRBV7-2	TRBJ2-7	CASSLVGGETHEQYF
TRBD1	TRBV11-1	TRBJ2-3	CASSVDRGSDTQYF
NA	TRBV18	TRBJ2-5	CASSPRTETQYF
TRBD1	TRBV29-1	TRBJ2-1	CSVVPRGLTGGGQFF
TRBD2	TRBV7-6	TRBJ2-1	CASSLTSGGEKNEQFF
TRBD1	TRBV2	TRBJ1-4	CASSVDRVREKLFF
NA	TRBV10-1	TRBJ1-5	CASSFNSIGQPQHF
TRBD2	TRBV5-4	TRBJ2-2	CASSLAGRNTGELFF
NA	TRBV29-1	TRBJ1-1	CSVEPYMNTEAFF
NA	TRBV6-6	TRBJ2-7	CASSRPRNEQYF
TRBD2	TRBV7-6	TRBJ2-1	CASSLRGGATYNEQFF
NA	TRBV7-2	TRBJ2-7	CASSIYRVNYEQYF
NA	TRBV6-5	TRBJ1-2	CASRESGFQNYGYTF
NA	TRBV6-4	TRBJ2-3	CASSAGGGTDTQYF
NA	TRBV9	TRBJ1-3	CASSQGHSGNTIYF
NA	TRBV2	TRBJ1-3	CASIGGSGNTIYF
NA	TRBV5-4	TRBJ2-5	CASSPGQRETQYF
NA	TRBV4-3	TRBJ1-1	CASSQGAGENTEAFF
NA	TRBV7-3	TRBJ2-3	CASSFGTSTDTQYF
NA	TRBV27	TRBJ1-1	CASSQAGGRGTEAFF
NA	TRBV6-6	TRBJ1-2	CASSYLGGYTF
TRBD1	TRBV6-5	TRBJ1-4	CASRTIQGVGEKLFF
NA	TRBV9	TRBJ1-1	CASSYFDRENTEAFF
NA	TRBV29-1	TRBJ2-1	CSVQSGGLVEQFF
NA	TRBV6-5	TRBJ1-1	CASIYRGEDTEAFF
TRBD1	TRBV29-1	TRBJ2-3	CSVGTGRTDTQYF
TRBD1	TRBV4-1	TRBJ1-4	CASSQDGSGQGEKLFF
TRBD1	TRBV18	TRBJ1-1	CASSPLLSQQGINTEAFF
TRBD2	TRBV19	TRBJ2-1	CASSIDSGGPYNEQFF
TRBD1	TRBV5-4	TRBJ1-1	CASSLRTGGPNTEAFF
NA	TRBV28	TRBJ1-1	CASSLSSGFTEAFF